This T cell receptor beta chain was observed in a study of T cell responses to AZD1222 COVID-19 vaccine (dated by TCRdb to the early 2020s). Regarding the research as a whole: TCR sequencing was performed for about 240 trial participants, of whom roughly 200 were given two doses of AZD1222 and approximately 26 were given two doses of MenACWY control vaccine. Trial participants were enrolled by age into 18-55, 56-69 and 70-plus year subgroups, with 148, 28 and 57 TCR-sequenced participants respectively.

Broader findings and caveats from the paper: No day 14 peak-response samples were available, so repertoires were characterized only after the peak T cell response. A significant rise in spike-specific TCR breadth and depth was observed after two AZD1222 doses relative to day 0 and relative to MenACWY recipients. CD4 TCRs associated with the vaccine covered the entire spike protein, and the dominant responses were in regions 160-218 and 743-854. Most participants were white British and females outnumbered males, and the authors suggested that clonal diversity may have been underestimated. Reportedly, close to half of the unique spike-specific TCRs recognized epitopes lying outside the regions that are mutated in the B.1.351 and B.1.1.7 variants. The 56-69-year group was small, and its depth increase did not reach significance, likely because of low power. Conclusions about previously exposed vaccinees are limited because only five to seven AZD1222 recipients were SARS-CoV-2 seropositive at baseline.

The CDR3 regions of human TCRbeta chains were analyzed by immunosequencing. The published analysis was carried out like this. TCRs in the repertoires were matched against a reference library of SARS-CoV-2-specific TCRs that had been generated with the MIRA antigen-specificity platform. Breadth was defined as the fraction of unique TCRs that were SARS-CoV-2-associated, and depth was defined as the fraction of total T cells that were SARS-CoV-2-associated. Using the MIRA data, each spike-specific TCR was assigned both to the spike region to which the TCR was reactive and to a CD4 or CD8 class. Log10-transformed breadth and depth values were compared by one-way ANOVA with Sidak's multiple comparisons tests. Here the immuneACCESS table is served through TCRdb, limited to in-frame sequences with V and J called. Missing clones are a known gap in these copies; in checked studies unresolved V genes cover under half, and the rest lacks a known reason. The V and J calls and the clone size are those of that table, but D and trimming were determined from the DNA. In this sample the table shows about 82,000 clones, around four fifths of which occur a single time. Approximately 1.4% of the sample is taken by the ten largest.

Remarks on this clone: What antigen it recognizes has not been identified. Per-nucleotide qualities are absent, and no much larger clonotype sits a single base away.

Reading the label with the study, this specimen's time point is: about 28 days (+/-7) after the second vaccine dose. AZD1222 recipients given second doses at about 4 weeks or at about 12 weeks were pooled, since spike-specific TCR depth and breadth were not found to differ between the two schedules. Vaccinee samples were obtained from the UK trials COV001 and COV002, which included a single-blind randomized controlled phase 2/3 trial of AZD1222 (ChAdOx1 nCoV-19) in healthy adults. For TCRbeta chain sequencing, PBMC samples from trial participants were taken at day 0 and at day 28 after the second dose. The CDR3 numbers 14 residues from cysteine through phenylalanine. Only the CDR3 portion is preserved as DNA: 42 bases, with reading frame beginning at the first base. V and J are truncated by 0 bases and 6 bases respectively, leaving an intervening sequence of 11 bases. The CDR1 and CDR2 encoded by the germline V gene are SGHRS and YFSETQ.

The sequence joins TRBV5-1 to TRBJ2-3; the D segment cannot be called with confidence. The starting material was peripheral blood, obtained 28 days after the second AZD1222 dose. The clonotype was recovered from an adult who received the AZD1222 COVID-19 vaccine. Read as DNA, the sequence is TGCGCCAGCAGCTTGGAAGGAGTTCTCGATACGCAGTATTTT. Its translation reads: CASSLEGVLDTQYF.